This T cell receptor beta chain was retrieved from a study of blood T cells in healthy people across ages. General study findings and limits: TCR beta diversity tracked closely with naive T cell percentage. Estimates based on one million T cells were treated as lower bounds. Among T cells, TCR beta diversity per million cells dropped roughly linearly as age rose.

With a J-beta primer mix and a sample-barcoded 5' primer, a second PCR ran roughly 7 to 11 cycles. Any given sample supplied a minimum of 3 million CDR3-containing paired-end reads. One entry per CDR3 protein, called by TCRdb with MiXCR from the 5' RACE reads. The sample has around 900,000 distinct CDR3 sequences, roughly 50% seen once. This CDR3 region has 18 residues. Germline CDR1 reads MNHEY; CDR2 reads SMNVEV (reference sequence). Trimming removed 3 bases at V and 2 bases at J, with 21 bases between. Remarks on this clonotype: The antigen remains undetermined.

This receptor was taken from a woman aged 55-70 years in good health. The sequenced sample consisted of blood. The V gene is TRBV27, the J gene TRBJ2-3; no clear D gene. The CDR3 sequence: CASSFQGRDPLPTDTQYF. CDR3 nucleotides: TGTGCCAGCAGTTTCCAAGGACGAGACCCACTACCCACAGATACGCAGTATTTT.